The 14 T cell receptor beta chains given below trace back to one sample, sequenced in a study of blood T cell repertoires in COVID-19. TCRdb's table, derived via immunoSEQ multiplex PCR, lists solely in-frame clones and lacks some. The table includes approximately 160,000 clones, roughly four fifths detected once. Source material: peripheral blood. Receptors were obtained from a human donor in a cohort sampled during active COVID-19.

The J gene is TRBJ1-5, the V gene TRBV7-6; perhaps TRBD1 as D (6 bases). V dropped 2 bases and J dropped 7 bases, with 21 bases sitting between them. CDR1 SGHVS and CDR2 FNYEAQ come from the germline V gene. The length of the CDR3 is 17 residues. The DNA of the CDR3 is TGTGCCAGCAGCTTAAGCGTAACAGGGTTCTCTGGCCAGCCCCAGCATTTT. Translated, it gives CASSLSVTGFSGQPQHF.

The chain carries TRBV28 and TRBJ1-1; tentatively, D is TRBD1 (5 bases). The CDR3 has 15 amino acids. Trimming pared 5 bases from V and 5 bases from J, leaving 18 bases between. Germline lookup yields CDR1 MDHEN and CDR2 SYDVKM. This CDR3 reads CASSAGGRYMTEAFF. In DNA, the CDR3 is TGTGCCAGCAGTGCTGGGGGGAGGTATATGACTGAAGCTTTCTTT.

The CDR3 DNA reads TGTGCCATCAGTGAGTCTGGGACACAAAACATTCAGTACTTC. As protein: CAISESGTQNIQYF. The chain is built from TRBV10-3 and TRBJ2-4; a weak D match, TRBD1 (6 bases). The CDR3 is 14 residues long. Germline CDR1 and CDR2: ENHRY and SYGVKD. Trimming left V 0 bases short and J 5 bases short, with 8 bases between.

V gene TRBV7-2 combines with J gene TRBJ1-2; tentatively, D is TRBD1 (5 bases). Trimming left V 10 bases short and J 2 bases short, with 17 bases between. From germline, CDR1 is SGHTA and CDR2 FQGNSA. The CDR3 contains 14 residues. The CDR3 coding sequence is TGTGCCACGCTGTTAGGGCAGGGCAACTATGGCTACACCTTC. The encoded protein is CATLLGQGNYGYTF.

The CDR3 nucleotides read TGTGCCAGCTTAGGCAGCTTAGCGAACACCATATATTTT. Protein product: CASLGSLANTIYF. The chain recombines TRBV7-2 with TRBJ1-3; no definite D call. Trimming cost V 8 bases and J 7 bases, with 15 bases left between them. The CDR3 covers 13 residues. CDR1 SGHTA and CDR2 FQGNSA come from the germline V gene. The variable domain in full, with the rest retrieved from reference TRBV7-2 and TRBJ1-3, is GAGVSQSPSNKVTEKGKDVELRCDPISGHTALYWYRQSLGQGLEFLIYFQGNSAPDKSGLPSDRFSAERTGGSVSTLTIQRTQQEDSAVYLCASLGSLANTIYFGEGSWLTVV.

CDR3 in amino acids: CASSLTDTQYF. In DNA, the CDR3 is TGCGCCAGCTCCCTCACAGATACGCAGTATTTT. The chain uses TRBV5-1 and TRBJ2-3, with unresolved D. The V gene lost 7 bases and the J gene lost 2 bases, with 5 bases spanning the gap. The length of the CDR3 is 11 residues. Looked up from germline, CDR1 is SGHRS and CDR2 is YFSETQ.

The rearrangement joins TRBV20-1 to TRBJ1-5; the D is unclear. Per the germline V gene, CDR1 is DFQATT and CDR2 is SNEGSKA (reference sequence). This CDR3 has 12 amino acids. V lost 3 bases to trimming and J lost 5 bases, with 8 bases between them. CDR3 sequence (DNA): TGCAGTGCTAGTCACCGGGATCAGCCCCAGCATTTT. Amino acid sequence: CSASHRDQPQHF.

The chain employs TRBV5-1 and TRBJ1-1; D is undetermined. This CDR3 has 14 amino acids. The V gene's germline CDR1 is SGHRS and CDR2 YFSETQ. The V and J ends lost 4 bases and 1 base respectively, with 11 bases between them. CDR3 in DNA: TGCGCCAGCAGCCTCAGTGGTAAGAACACTGAAGCTTTCTTT. Protein: CASSLSGKNTEAFF. Full variable domain (missing parts from reference TRBV5-1 and TRBJ1-1): KAGVTQTPRYLIKTRGQQVTLSCSPISGHRSVSWYQQTPGQGLQFLFEYFSETQRNKGNFPGRFSGRQFSNSRSEMNVSTLELGDSALYLCASSLSGKNTEAFFGQGTRLTVV.

This clone was observed a single time. The same CDR3 arises from other DNA sequences in this sample as well. The CDR3 DNA reads as TGTGCCAGCTCCCGAGGGGGCTCTGGAAACACCATATATTTT. Translating gives CASSRGGSGNTIYF. This rearrangement joins TRBV6-5 to TRBJ1-3; D may be TRBD1 (6 bases). The germline V gene encodes CDR1 MNHEY and CDR2 SVGAGI. The CDR3 extends over 14 amino acids. The ends were cut back, 8 bases at V and 0 bases at J, with 11 bases in the middle.

This rearrangement joins TRBV18 to TRBJ1-2, with 7 bases identical to TRBD1. V gave up 3 bases and J gave up 3 bases; unmatched junction bases: 13. Germline lookup yields CDR1 KGHSH and CDR2 LQKENI. CDR3 length: 17 amino acids. The CDR3 is CASSPTSPGQRYYGYTF. The CDR3 DNA follows: TGTGCCAGCTCACCTACGTCTCCGGGACAGCGTTACTATGGCTACACCTTC. The whole variable domain, remainder taken from reference TRBV18 and TRBJ1-2, is NAGVMQNPRHLVRRRGQEARLRCSPMKGHSHVYWYRQLPEEGLKFMVYLQKENIIDESGMPKERFSAEFPKEGPSILRIQQVVRGDSAAYFCASSPTSPGQRYYGYTFGSGTRLTVV.

This clone was recorded once. The rearrangement joins TRBV12-3 or TRBV12-4 to TRBJ2-7; no definite D call. The CDR3 is 13 residues long. V lost 5 bases, J lost 2 bases, and 10 bases lay in between. The CDR3 region has the DNA TGTGCCAGCAGTCGTGGCGGTACCTACGAGCAGTACTTC. It specifies CASSRGGTYEQYF.

This clone appeared many times. V gene TRBV6-6 combines with J gene TRBJ1-2; 9 bases are shared with TRBD1. This CDR3 spans 20 amino acids. The germline gives CDR1 MNHNY, CDR2 SVGAGI (reference sequence). The J segment lost 0 bases and the V segment lost 6 bases, leaving 20 bases of the junction unmatched. The CDR3 bases are TGTGCCAGCAGCCACAGTCCCGGGACAGGGTTTGAGGATTCTAACTATGGCTACACCTTC. As protein: CASSHSPGTGFEDSNYGYTF.

The V gene is TRBV29-1, the J gene TRBJ2-4; D not certain. Trimming stripped 4 bases from V and 3 bases from J, with 13 bases between. Germline V gene lookup returns CDR1 SQVTM and CDR2 ANQGSEA. This CDR3 contains 14 residues. For the CDR3, the DNA is TGCAGCGTTGTTTCAATCCGCGGCAAAAACATTCAGTACTTC. It yields the protein CSVVSIRGKNIQYF. Combining the CDR3 with reference TRBV29-1 and TRBJ2-4 gives the whole variable domain SAVISQKPSRDICQRGTSLTIQCQVDSQVTMMFWYRQQPGQSLTLIATANQGSEATYESGFVIDKFPISRPNLTFSTLTVSNMSPEDSSIYLCSVVSIRGKNIQYFGAGTRLSVL.

The chain joins TRBV10-3 to TRBJ2-2, with D uncertain. The V and J ends lost 10 bases and 1 base respectively, with 13 bases between them. This CDR3 is 14 amino acids long. The germline gives CDR1 ENHRY, CDR2 SYGVKD. CDR3 protein: CASLGSLNTGELFF. As DNA, the CDR3 is TGTGCCAGCCTAGGTTCCCTGAACACCGGGGAGCTGTTTTTT.